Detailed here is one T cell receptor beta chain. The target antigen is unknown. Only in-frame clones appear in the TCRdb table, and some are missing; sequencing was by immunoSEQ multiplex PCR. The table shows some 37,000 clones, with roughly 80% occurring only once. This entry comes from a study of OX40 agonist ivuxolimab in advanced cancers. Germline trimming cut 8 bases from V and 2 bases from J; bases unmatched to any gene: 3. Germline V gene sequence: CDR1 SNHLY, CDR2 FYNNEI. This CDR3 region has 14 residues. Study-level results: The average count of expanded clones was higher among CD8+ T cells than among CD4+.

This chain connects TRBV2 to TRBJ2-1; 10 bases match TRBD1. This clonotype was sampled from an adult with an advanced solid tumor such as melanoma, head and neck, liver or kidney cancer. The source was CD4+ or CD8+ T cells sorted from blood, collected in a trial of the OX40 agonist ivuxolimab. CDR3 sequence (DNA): TGTGCCAGCGAGACAGGGGGCCCCTACAATGAGCAGTTCTTC. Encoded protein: CASETGGPYNEQFF.